The 11 T cell receptor beta chains presented below share a single source sample, sequenced in a study of T cell clonality in common variable immunodeficiency. Clones were sequenced by immunoSEQ multiplex PCR, and TCRdb holds only the in-frame ones, with some missing. Sampling found tens of thousands of clones, none seen once. Material for sequencing was peripheral blood mononuclear cells. All receptors come from a person aged 18-70 years in good health.

This clone was observed many times. The missing CDR3 end, 3 residues past where the read stops, is filled in from the germline J gene. The chain combines TRBV7-9 with TRBJ2-3; no clear D. The CDR3 totals 14 residues. Per the germline V gene, CDR1 is SEHNR and CDR2 is FQNEAQ (reference sequence). Deletions cut 1 base from V and 5 bases from J, with 10 bases between. CDR3 residues: CASSLVVGRDTQYF. The CDR3 DNA, read in part, is TGTGCCAGCAGCTTAGTAGTAGGGCGAGATACG.

This clone was counted many times. The missing CDR3 end, 3 residues past where the read stops, is filled in from the germline J gene. V usage is TRBV19 and J usage is TRBJ1-2; no firm D call. The length of the CDR3 is 14 residues. Germline V CDR1 and CDR2: LNHDA, SQIVND (reference sequence). V was pared by 8 bases and J by 2 bases, with 15 bases between. CDR3 region: CASLDRRGNYGYTF. Incomplete CDR3 DNA: TGTGCCAGTCTCGACCGACGGGGAAACTATGGC.

This clone has a count of ten or more. The same CDR3 also results from other DNA sequences found in this sample. This CDR3 reads CASRRGVDINSPLHF. The CDR3 DNA, read in part, is TGTGCTAGCCGCCGCGGAGTCGATATTAATTCACCC. J is TRBJ1-6 and V is TRBV6-4; D uncertain. The read ends 3 residues early relative to the CDR3; the germline J gene fills the gap. The CDR3 covers 15 residues. Germline V lookup: CDR1 MRHNA, CDR2 SNTAGT.

The sample holds many counts of this clone. The CDR3 is cut off 3 residues early in the read; its end comes from the germline J gene. The chain has TRBV30 and TRBJ2-2; D unclear. Germline V lookup: CDR1 GTSNPN, CDR2 SVGIG (reference sequence). V dropped 1 base and J dropped 5 bases, with 14 bases sitting between them. The CDR3 covers 15 residues. The CDR3 here is CAWSGRHGSTGELFF. The sequenced part of the CDR3 DNA is TGTGCCTGGAGTGGTAGACATGGAAGTACCGGGGAG.

This clone was counted at least ten times. Read sequence stops 3 residues before the CDR3 end, and the germline J gene provides the missing end. This chain connects TRBV20-1 to TRBJ2-3; the D gene is possibly TRBD2 (6 bases). V was cut by 5 bases and J by 5 bases, with 20 bases left in between. The CDR3 loop spans 15 amino acids. Germline V lookup: CDR1 DFQATT, CDR2 SNEGSKA (reference sequence). CDR3 DNA (partial): TGCAGTGCTCCCCGCTGGCGCGGCGGGGTAGATACG. Translating it yields CSAPRWRGGVDT. The CDR3 in full is CSAPRWRGGVDTQYF.

This clone came up many times. The read terminates 3 residues before the CDR3 end, so the remaining end is supplied by the germline J gene. The chain couples TRBV5-4 to TRBJ1-1, with D possibly matching TRBD1 (5 bases). Germline-derived CDR1 and CDR2 are SGHNT and YYREEE (reference sequence). Trimming left V 0 bases short and J 4 bases short, with 10 bases between. The CDR3 spans 14 residues. The CDR3 DNA, read in part, is TGTGCCAGCAGCTTGGAACAGGTTGGCACTGAA. This translates into CASSLEQVGTE. The CDR3 as a whole reads CASSLEQVGTEAFF.

This clone was detected ten times or more. The read falls 3 residues short of the CDR3 end, and the missing part is taken from the germline J gene. The V call is TRBV5-6, the J call TRBJ2-2; possible D gene TRBD1, 5 bases. The germline gives CDR1 SGHDT, CDR2 YYEEEE. The CDR3 length is 13 residues. The germline V and J ends were trimmed by 7 bases and 0 bases, with 7 bases remaining between them. The sequenced CDR3 bases are TGTGCCAGCCTGACAGCGAACACCGGGGAG. Translated: CASLTANTGE. From start to end, the CDR3 is CASLTANTGELFF.

This clone came up many times. The CDR3 extends 3 residues past the end of the read, so its final part is completed from the germline J gene. This sequence joins TRBV7-8 and TRBJ1-5; 9 nucleotides agree with TRBD1. V shed 1 base, J shed 6 bases, and the junction held 1 base outside the gene matches. The CDR3 has 14 residues. Germline CDR1 SGHVS, CDR2 FQNEAQ. The covered CDR3 bases are TGTGCCAGCAGCTTAGGGGACAGGGTTCAGCCC. As protein: CASSLGDRVQP. The CDR3, in full, reads CASSLGDRVQPQHF.

Details on this clone: The junction does not match germline at one end; this may be a read error. The read finishes 3 residues shy of the CDR3 end, and the germline J gene is used to complete it. Other nucleotide sequences from this sample produce the same CDR3. The chain combines TRBV19 with TRBJ1-3, with D unresolved. This CDR3 contains 16 residues. Germline CDR1 reads LNHDA; CDR2 reads SQIVND (reference sequence). The CDR3 DNA, read in part, is TGTGCCAGTAGTGCCCCGATACAGCCCTCTGGAAACACA. It yields the protein CASSAPIQPSGNT. The entire CDR3 protein is CASSAPIQPSGNTIYF.

Remarks on this clone: The CDR3 extends 3 residues past the end of the read, so its final part is completed from the germline J gene. V is TRBV11-3 and J is TRBJ2-5; weak D call: TRBD2 (5 bases). The CDR3 sequence is 14 residues long. V was clipped by 5 bases and J by 1 base, with 11 bases between them. CDR1 is SGHNT, CDR2 YENEEA, per germline. The CDR3 sequence is CASSPTNGQETQYF. The sequenced CDR3 bases are TGTGCCAGCAGCCCGACTAACGGCCAAGAGACC.

This clone was counted at least ten times. The CDR3 end falls 3 residues outside the read, so it is completed with the germline J gene. The chain uses TRBV20-1 and TRBJ1-1; D is possibly TRBD1 (6 bases). From germline, CDR1 is DFQATT and CDR2 SNEGSKA (reference sequence). Trimming removed 1 base from V and 4 bases from J, with 16 bases in between. The CDR3 runs 15 residues. The sequenced CDR3 bases are TGCAGTGCTAGAGCAAAATACAGGGAGGGCACTGAA. Protein product: CSARAKYREGTE. The entire CDR3 reads CSARAKYREGTEAFF.